This T cell receptor beta chain derives from a study of spatial heterogeneity in lung cancer. Study summary: Combinations of a unique TCR and a UMI were tallied in raw reads, and on average each appeared more than ten times. Study-wide results and caveats: Mutation counts in tumors were tracked by counts of expanded intratumoral alpha and beta TCRs.

Trimming stripped 7 bases from V and 2 bases from J, with 15 bases between. The length of the CDR3 is 16 residues. A unique molecular identifier was carried by every single TCR cDNA molecule. TCRdb passed the 5' RACE reads through MiXCR, listing each CDR3 protein once. The repertoire holds around 4,900 distinct CDR3 sequences, with 9.5% to 15% as singletons. This clonotype has a count of ten or more. Its antigen is unknown. The time point here: sample taken at primary tumor resection. TCRs were sequenced from unsorted whole RNA of tumor, nontumor lung or PBMC. The sequenced sample was lung tumor tissue, obtained at surgery. The chain links TRBV12-3 or TRBV12-4 to TRBJ2-6; D may be TRBD1 or TRBD2 (5 bases each). The source of this sequence is a male donor with early-stage non-small cell lung cancer. The CDR3 DNA sequence: TGTGCCAGCACCACTTGGGGGACCGCTGGGGCCAACGTCCTGACTTTC. Translated, it gives CASTTWGTAGANVLTF.